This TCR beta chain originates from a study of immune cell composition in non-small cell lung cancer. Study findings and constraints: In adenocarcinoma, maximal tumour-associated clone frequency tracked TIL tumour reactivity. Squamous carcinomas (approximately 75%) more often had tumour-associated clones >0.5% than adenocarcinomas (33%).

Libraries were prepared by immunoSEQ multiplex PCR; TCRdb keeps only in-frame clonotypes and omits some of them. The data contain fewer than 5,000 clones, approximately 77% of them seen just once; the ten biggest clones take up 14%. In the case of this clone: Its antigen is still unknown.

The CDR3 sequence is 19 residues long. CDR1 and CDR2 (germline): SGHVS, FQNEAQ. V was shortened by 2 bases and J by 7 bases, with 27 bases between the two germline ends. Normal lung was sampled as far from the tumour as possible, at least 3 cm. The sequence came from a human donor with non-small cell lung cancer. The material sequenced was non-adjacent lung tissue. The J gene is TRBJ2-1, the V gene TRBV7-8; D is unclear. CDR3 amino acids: CASSLRFFVETKKTNEQFF. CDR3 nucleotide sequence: TGTGCCAGCAGCTTACGGTTCTTCGTTGAAACCAAAAAAACGAATGAGCAGTTCTTC.